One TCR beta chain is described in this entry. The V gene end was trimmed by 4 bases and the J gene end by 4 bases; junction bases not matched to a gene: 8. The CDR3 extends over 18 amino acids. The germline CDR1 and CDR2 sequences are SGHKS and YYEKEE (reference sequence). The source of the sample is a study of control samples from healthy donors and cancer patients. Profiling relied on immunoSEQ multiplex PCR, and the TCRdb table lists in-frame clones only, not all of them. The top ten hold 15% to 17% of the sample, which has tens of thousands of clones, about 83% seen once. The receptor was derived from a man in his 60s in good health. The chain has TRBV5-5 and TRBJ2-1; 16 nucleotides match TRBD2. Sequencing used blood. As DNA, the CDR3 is TGTGCCAGCAGCCCGGGACTAGCGGGAGGGCTGGGGTACAATGAGCAGTTCTTC. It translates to CASSPGLAGGLGYNEQFF.